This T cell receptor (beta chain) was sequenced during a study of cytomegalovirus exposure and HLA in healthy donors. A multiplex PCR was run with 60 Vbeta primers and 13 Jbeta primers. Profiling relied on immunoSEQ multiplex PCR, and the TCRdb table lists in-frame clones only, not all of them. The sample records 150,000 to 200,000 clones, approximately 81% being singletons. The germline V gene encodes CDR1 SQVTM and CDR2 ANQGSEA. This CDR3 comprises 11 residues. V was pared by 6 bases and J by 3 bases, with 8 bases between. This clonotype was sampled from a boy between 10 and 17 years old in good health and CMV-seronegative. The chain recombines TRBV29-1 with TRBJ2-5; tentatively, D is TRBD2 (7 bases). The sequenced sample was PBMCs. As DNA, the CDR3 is TGCAGCGTAGGGGGGGAAGAGACCCAGTACTTC. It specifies CSVGGEETQYF. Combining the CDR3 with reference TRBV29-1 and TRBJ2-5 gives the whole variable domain SAVISQKPSRDICQRGTSLTIQCQVDSQVTMMFWYRQQPGQSLTLIATANQGSEATYESGFVIDKFPISRPNLTFSTLTVSNMSPEDSSIYLCSVGGEETQYFGPGTRLLVL.